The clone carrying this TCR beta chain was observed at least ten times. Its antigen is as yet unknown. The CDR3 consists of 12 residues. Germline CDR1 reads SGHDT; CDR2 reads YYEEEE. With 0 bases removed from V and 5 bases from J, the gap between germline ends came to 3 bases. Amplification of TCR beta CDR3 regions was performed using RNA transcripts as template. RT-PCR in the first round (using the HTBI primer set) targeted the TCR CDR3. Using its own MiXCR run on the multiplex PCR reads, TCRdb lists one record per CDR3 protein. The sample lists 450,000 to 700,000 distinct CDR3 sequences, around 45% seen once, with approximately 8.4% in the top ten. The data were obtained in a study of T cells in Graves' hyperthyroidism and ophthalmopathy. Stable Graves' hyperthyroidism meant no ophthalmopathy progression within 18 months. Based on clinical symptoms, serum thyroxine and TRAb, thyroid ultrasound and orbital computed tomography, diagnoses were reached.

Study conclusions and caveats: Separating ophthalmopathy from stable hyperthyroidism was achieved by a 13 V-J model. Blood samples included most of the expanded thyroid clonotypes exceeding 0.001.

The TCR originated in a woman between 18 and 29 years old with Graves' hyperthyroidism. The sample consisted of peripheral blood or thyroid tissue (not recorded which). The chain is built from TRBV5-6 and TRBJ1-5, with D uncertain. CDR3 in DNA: TGTGCCAGCAGCTTGGGGGATCAGCCCCAGCATTTT. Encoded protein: CASSLGDQPQHF.